This note documents a single T cell receptor beta chain sequence. The antigen remains undetermined. The data are from a study of siplizumab effects on memory and regulatory T cells. Study-level findings and limits: A naive or memory phenotype could not be assigned to roughly 75-95% of the proliferating CD4+ or CD8+ clones. The study found naive T cells seemingly more diverse than memory cells and seemingly major alloresponse contributors. Left unconfirmed was the suppressive function of proliferating Tregs from siplizumab cultures.

Sequencing of each sample assayed roughly 9.8 x 10^4 TCR templates. The table came from immunoSEQ multiplex PCR; TCRdb's copy has only in-frame clones and leaves some out. The data hold approximately 60,000 clones, with 70% to 80% observed a single time. V was pared by 4 bases and J by 13 bases, with 3 bases between. The CDR3 totals 8 residues. Sequenced: memory CD4+ T cells sorted from blood. The rearrangement uses TRBV5-3 and TRBJ2-1; D remains unclear. Being an ORF, TRBV5-3 has a function that is uncertain. The source is a human donor in good health. CDR3 residues: CARSPQFF. CDR3 DNA sequence: TGTGCCAGAAGCCCTCAGTTCTTC.